This TCR beta chain was identified in a study of blood T cell repertoires in COVID-19. TCRdb keeps only in-frame clones here, not all; method: immunoSEQ multiplex PCR. This sample yields over 200,000 clones, of which approximately 90% are seen a single time; 0.82% belongs to the top ten. The junction had 7 bases not matched to a gene; V was cut back by 6 bases and J by 7 bases. Germline V gene data show CDR1 as LGHNT and CDR2 as FRNRAP. This CDR3 is built from 14 residues. The source is a man between 60 and 70 years old with COVID-19, enrolled during active disease. V gene TRBV12-5 combines with J gene TRBJ2-1; 9 positions match TRBD1. The source material was peripheral blood. For the CDR3, the DNA is TGTGCTAGTGGACTGGGACAGGGAGGGAATGAGCAGTTCTTC. This gives the protein CASGLGQGGNEQFF.